The T cell receptor (beta chain) under discussion was sequenced for a study of T cell responses to AZD1222 COVID-19 vaccine. Germline V gene data show CDR1 as SEHNR and CDR2 as FQNEAQ (reference sequence). The CDR3 loop spans 15 amino acids. V dropped 5 bases and J dropped 3; count of bases not matched to a gene: 9. Profiled with immunoSEQ multiplex PCR; TCRdb holds only in-frame clones, not every one. The sample lists just over 70,000 clones; 85% were seen once. The sequencing used peripheral blood, collected on day 0 of AZD1222 vaccination. The source of this sequence is an adult in good health. The V and J genes are TRBV7-9 and TRBJ2-7; 8 nucleotides line up with TRBD1. CDR3 nucleotide sequence: TGTGCCAGCAGCCCTGGACAGGGAGTGTTCTACGAGCAGTACTTC. It encodes CASSPGQGVFYEQYF. Full variable domain (outside the CDR3, taken from reference TRBV7-9 and TRBJ2-7): DTGVSQNPRHKITKRGQNVTFRCDPISEHNRLYWYRQTLGQGPEFLTYFQNEAQLEKSRLLSDRFSAERPKGSFSTLEIQRTEQGDSAMYLCASSPGQGVFYEQYFGPGTRLTVT.